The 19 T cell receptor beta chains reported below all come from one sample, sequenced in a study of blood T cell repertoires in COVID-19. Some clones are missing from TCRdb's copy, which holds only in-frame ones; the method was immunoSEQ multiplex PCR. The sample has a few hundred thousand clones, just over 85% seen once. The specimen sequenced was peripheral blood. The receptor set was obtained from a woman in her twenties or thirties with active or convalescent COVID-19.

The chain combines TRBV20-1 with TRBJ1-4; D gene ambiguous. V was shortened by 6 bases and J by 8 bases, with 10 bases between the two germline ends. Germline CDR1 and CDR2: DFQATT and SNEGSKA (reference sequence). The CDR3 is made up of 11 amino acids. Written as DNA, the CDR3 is TGCAGTGCCCGGTGGGAGGAAAAACTGTTTTTT. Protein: CSARWEEKLFF.

The CDR3, as DNA: TGTGCCAGCAGCCGCACAGGGAACGACTATGGCTACACCTTC. Translated, it gives CASSRTGNDYGYTF. The gene calls are TRBV5-4 and TRBJ1-2, with a weak D call TRBD1 (6 bases). Germline CDR1 is SGHNT and CDR2 is YYREEE (reference sequence). The CDR3 loop spans 14 amino acids. Trimming cost V 4 bases and J 3 bases, with 13 bases left between them.

CDR3 sequence reads: CAIQGGDQPQHF. The CDR3 coding sequence is TGTGCCATCCAGGGGGGCGATCAGCCCCAGCATTTT. The chain has TRBV28 and TRBJ1-5; the match to TRBD1 covers 7 bases. With 10 bases clipped from V and 5 bases from J, the junction kept 5 bases outside the gene matches. The CDR3 is 12 amino acids. The germline CDR1 and CDR2 sequences are MDHEN and SYDVKM.

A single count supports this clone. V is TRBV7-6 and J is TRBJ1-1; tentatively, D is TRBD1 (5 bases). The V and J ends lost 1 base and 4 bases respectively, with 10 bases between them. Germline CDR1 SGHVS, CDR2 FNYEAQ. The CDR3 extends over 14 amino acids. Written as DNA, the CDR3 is TGTGCCAGCAGCTTAGAGGGGTCTGGCACTGAAGCTTTCTTT. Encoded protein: CASSLEGSGTEAFF.

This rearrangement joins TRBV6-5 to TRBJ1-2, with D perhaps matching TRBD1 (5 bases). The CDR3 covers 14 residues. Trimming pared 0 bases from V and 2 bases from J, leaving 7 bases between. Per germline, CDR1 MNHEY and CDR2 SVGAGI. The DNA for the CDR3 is TGTGCCAGCAGTTACTCAGCAGGGAACTATGGCTACACCTTC. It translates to CASSYSAGNYGYTF.

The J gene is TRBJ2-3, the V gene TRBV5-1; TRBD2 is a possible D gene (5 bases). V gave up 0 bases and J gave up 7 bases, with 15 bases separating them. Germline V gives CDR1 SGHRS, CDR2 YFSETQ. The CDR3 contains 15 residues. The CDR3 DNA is TGCGCCAGCAGCTTGGCCGCGAGCGGCACGAATACGCAGTATTTT. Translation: CASSLAASGTNTQYF.

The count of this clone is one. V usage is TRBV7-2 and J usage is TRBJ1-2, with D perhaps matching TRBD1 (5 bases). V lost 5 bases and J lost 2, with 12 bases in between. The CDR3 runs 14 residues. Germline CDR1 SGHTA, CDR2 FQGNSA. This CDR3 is CASSPSRGNYGYTF. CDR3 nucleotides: TGTGCCAGCAGCCCCTCGCGGGGGAACTATGGCTACACCTTC.

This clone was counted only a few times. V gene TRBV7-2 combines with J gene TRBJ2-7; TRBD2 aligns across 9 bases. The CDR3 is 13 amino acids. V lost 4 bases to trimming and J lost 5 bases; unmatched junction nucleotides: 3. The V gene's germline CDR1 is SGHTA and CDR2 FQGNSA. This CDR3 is CASSSTSGHEQYF. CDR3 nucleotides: TGTGCCAGCAGCTCGACTAGCGGCCACGAGCAGTACTTC.

CDR3 protein: CASSFPHSGANVLTF. The DNA of the CDR3 is TGTGCCAGCAGTTTCCCCCACTCTGGGGCCAACGTCCTGACTTTC. The chain employs TRBV28 and TRBJ2-6, with D uncertain. This CDR3 is built from 15 residues. Deletions cut 3 bases from V and 0 bases from J, with 6 bases between. Germline loops: CDR1 MDHEN, CDR2 SYDVKM.

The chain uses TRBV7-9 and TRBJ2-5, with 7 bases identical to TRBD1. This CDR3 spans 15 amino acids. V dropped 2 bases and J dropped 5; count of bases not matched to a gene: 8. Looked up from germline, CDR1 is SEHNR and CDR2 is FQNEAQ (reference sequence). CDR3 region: CASSLLRGQGETQYF. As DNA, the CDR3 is TGTGCCAGCAGCTTATTAAGGGGGCAAGGGGAGACCCAGTACTTC.

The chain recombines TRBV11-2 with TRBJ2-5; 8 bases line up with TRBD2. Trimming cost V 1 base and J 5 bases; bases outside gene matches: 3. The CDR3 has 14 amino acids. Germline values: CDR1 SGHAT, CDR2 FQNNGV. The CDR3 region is CASSLAGGRETQYF. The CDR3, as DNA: TGTGCCAGCAGCTTAGCGGGGGGGCGGGAGACCCAGTACTTC. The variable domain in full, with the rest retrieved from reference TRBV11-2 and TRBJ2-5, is EAGVAQSPRYKIIEKRQSVAFWCNPISGHATLYWYQQILGQGPKLLIQFQNNGVVDDSQLPKDRFSAERLKGVDSTLKIQPAKLEDSAVYLCASSLAGGRETQYFGPGTRLLVL.

In nucleotides, the CDR3 is TGTGCCAGCAGCTCCAGGGGCTCTGGGGCCAACGTCCTGACTTTC. Translation: CASSSRGSGANVLTF. This rearrangement joins TRBV28 to TRBJ2-6; tentatively, D is TRBD1 (6 bases). CDR3 length equals 15 residues. The germline gives CDR1 MDHEN, CDR2 SYDVKM. The V end was cut by 6 bases, the J end by 0 bases, with 9 bases between. The whole variable domain, remainder taken from reference TRBV28 and TRBJ2-6, is DVKVTQSSRYLVKRTGEKVFLECVQDMDHENMFWYRQDPGLGLRLIYFSYDVKMKEKGDIPEGYSVSREKKERFSLILESASTNQTSMYLCASSSRGSGANVLTFGAGSRLTVL.

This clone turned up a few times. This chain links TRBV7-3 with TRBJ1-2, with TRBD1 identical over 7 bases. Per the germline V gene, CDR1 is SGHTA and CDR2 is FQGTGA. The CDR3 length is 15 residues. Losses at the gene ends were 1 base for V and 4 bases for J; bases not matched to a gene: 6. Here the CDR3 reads CASSLNGGQLYGYTF. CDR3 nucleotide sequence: TGTGCCAGCAGCTTAAATGGGGGACAGCTCTATGGCTACACCTTC.

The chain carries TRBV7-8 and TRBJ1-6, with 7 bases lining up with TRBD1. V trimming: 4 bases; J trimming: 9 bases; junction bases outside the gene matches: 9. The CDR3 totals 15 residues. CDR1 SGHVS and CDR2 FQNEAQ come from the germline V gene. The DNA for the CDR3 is TGTGCCAGCAGCTGGACAGGACAGCTGGGTTCACCCCTCCACTTT. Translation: CASSWTGQLGSPLHF.

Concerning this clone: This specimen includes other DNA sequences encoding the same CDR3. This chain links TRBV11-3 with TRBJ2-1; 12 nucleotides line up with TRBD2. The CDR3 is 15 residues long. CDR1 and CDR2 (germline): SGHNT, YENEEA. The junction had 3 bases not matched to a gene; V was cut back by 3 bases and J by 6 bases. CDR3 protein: CASSLRLAGVNEQFF. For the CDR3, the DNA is TGTGCCAGCAGCTTGAGACTAGCGGGGGTCAATGAGCAGTTCTTC.

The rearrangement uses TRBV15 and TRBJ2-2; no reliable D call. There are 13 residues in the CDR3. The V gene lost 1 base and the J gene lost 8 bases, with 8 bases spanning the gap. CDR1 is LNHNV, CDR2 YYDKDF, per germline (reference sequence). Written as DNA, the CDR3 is TGTGCCACCAGCAGAGCCACATGGGGGGAGCTGTTTTTT. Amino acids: CATSRATWGELFF.

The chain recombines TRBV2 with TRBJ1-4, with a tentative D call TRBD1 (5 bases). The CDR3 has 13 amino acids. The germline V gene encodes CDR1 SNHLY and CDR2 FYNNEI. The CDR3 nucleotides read TGTGTCAGTGCGGGGGGTTGGAGTGAAAAACTGTTTTTT. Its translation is CVSAGGWSEKLFF.

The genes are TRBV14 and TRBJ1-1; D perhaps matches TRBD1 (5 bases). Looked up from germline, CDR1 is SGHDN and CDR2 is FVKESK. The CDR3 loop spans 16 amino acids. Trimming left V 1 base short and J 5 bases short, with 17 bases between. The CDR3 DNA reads TGTGCCAGCAGCCAAGTGGGGCCCGGTGGGCCTACTGAAGCTTTCTTT. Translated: CASSQVGPGGPTEAFF.

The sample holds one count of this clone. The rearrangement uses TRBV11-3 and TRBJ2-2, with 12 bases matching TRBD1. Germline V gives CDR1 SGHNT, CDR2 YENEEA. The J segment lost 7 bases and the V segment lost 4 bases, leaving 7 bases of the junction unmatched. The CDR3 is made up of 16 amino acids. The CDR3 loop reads CASSSGQGASNGELFF. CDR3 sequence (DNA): TGTGCCAGCAGCTCGGGACAGGGGGCTTCTAACGGGGAGCTGTTTTTT.